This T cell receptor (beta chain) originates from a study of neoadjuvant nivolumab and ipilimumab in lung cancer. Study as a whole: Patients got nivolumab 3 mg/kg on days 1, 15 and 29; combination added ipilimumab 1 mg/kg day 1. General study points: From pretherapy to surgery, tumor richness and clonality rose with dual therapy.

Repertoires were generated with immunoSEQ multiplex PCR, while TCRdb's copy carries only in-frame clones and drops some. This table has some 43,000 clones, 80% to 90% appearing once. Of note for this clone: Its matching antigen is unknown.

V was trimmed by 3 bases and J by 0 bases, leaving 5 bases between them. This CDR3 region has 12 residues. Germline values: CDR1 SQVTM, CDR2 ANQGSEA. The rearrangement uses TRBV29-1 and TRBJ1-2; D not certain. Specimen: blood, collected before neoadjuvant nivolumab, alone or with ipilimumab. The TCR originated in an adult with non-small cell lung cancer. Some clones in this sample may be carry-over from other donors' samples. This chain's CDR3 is CSVDSTNYGYTF. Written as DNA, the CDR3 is TGCAGCGTTGATTCTACTAACTATGGCTACACCTTC.